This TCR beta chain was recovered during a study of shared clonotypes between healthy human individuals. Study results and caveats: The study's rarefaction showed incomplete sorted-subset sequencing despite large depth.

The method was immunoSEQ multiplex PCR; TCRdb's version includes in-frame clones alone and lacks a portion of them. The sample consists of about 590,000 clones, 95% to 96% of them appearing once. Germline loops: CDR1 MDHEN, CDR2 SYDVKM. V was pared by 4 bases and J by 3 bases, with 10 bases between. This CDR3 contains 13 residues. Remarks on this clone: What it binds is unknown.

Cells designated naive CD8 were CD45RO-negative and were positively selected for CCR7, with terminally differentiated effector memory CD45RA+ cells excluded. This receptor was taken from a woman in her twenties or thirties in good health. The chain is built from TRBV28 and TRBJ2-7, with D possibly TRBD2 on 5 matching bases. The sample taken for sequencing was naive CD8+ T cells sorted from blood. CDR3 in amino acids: CASSSGVDYEQYF. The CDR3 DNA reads TGTGCCAGCAGTTCCGGGGTCGACTACGAGCAGTACTTC.